Each of the 32 T cell receptor beta chains below was sequenced from the same sample in a study of OX40 agonist ivuxolimab in advanced cancers. Assay used: immunoSEQ multiplex PCR; TCRdb lists only in-frame clones, some missing. This table has tens of thousands of clones, 80% to 95% appearing once. The material sequenced was CD4+ or CD8+ T cells sorted from blood, taken in a trial of the OX40 agonist ivuxolimab. The receptor source for this set is an adult with an advanced solid tumor such as melanoma, head and neck, liver or kidney cancer.

The CDR3 bases are TGTGCCAGCAGTGCCCCCTGGCGGGGCTACACCTTC. Protein sequence: CASSAPWRGYTF. The gene calls are TRBV6-5 and TRBJ1-2; D is unresolved. The CDR3 contains 12 residues. CDR1 MNHEY and CDR2 SVGAGI come from the germline V gene. V lost 5 bases and J 8 bases, leaving 12 bases between the germline ends.

The chain combines TRBV28 with TRBJ2-2; a weak D match, TRBD1 (6 bases). Germline assignment: CDR1 MDHEN and CDR2 SYDVKM. V lost 5 bases, J lost 7 bases, and 14 bases lay in between. The length of the CDR3 is 14 residues. The CDR3 DNA reads as TGTGCCAGCAGTCAAAATGTAGGGGGCGGGGAGCTGTTTTTT. Its protein product is CASSQNVGGGELFF.

This chain joins TRBV5-6 and TRBJ1-1, with D perhaps matching TRBD1 (5 bases). The germline gives CDR1 SGHDT, CDR2 YYEEEE. The CDR3 totals 14 residues. V lost 2 bases and J 4 bases, leaving 12 bases between the germline ends. CDR3 residues: CASSFPSGFTEAFF. The CDR3 nucleotides are TGTGCCAGCAGCTTTCCCTCAGGGTTCACTGAAGCTTTCTTT.

This clone was detected once. The rearrangement uses TRBV6-6 and TRBJ2-7, with D perhaps matching TRBD1 (6 bases). This CDR3 has 13 residues. The V end lost 2 bases, the J end lost 7 bases, and 12 bases lay between the germline ends. The V gene's germline CDR1 is MNHNY and CDR2 SVGAGI (reference sequence). The CDR3, as DNA: TGTGCCAGCAGTTACACCGGACAGCGGGAGCAGTACTTC. Its protein product is CASSYTGQREQYF.

J is TRBJ1-5 and V is TRBV19; unclear D gene. V dropped 4 bases and J dropped 4 bases, with 8 bases sitting between them. The CDR3 loop spans 13 amino acids. The germline V gene encodes CDR1 LNHDA and CDR2 SQIVND (reference sequence). The CDR3 here is CASSRRVNQPQHF. The CDR3 coding sequence is TGTGCCAGTAGTAGACGGGTTAATCAGCCCCAGCATTTT.

The chain uses TRBV18 and TRBJ1-1; D is unclear. The CDR3 loop spans 13 amino acids. Germline loops: CDR1 KGHSH, CDR2 LQKENI. The V gene lost 0 bases and the J gene lost 4 bases, with 6 bases spanning the gap. CDR3 coding DNA: TGTGCCAGCTCACCACCGACGAGCACTGAAGCTTTCTTT. Translating gives CASSPPTSTEAFF.

The J gene is TRBJ1-1, the V gene TRBV10-1, with 11 positions matching TRBD1. Germline loops: CDR1 WNHNN, CDR2 SYGVQD (reference sequence). The CDR3 consists of 12 residues. The ends lost 8 bases at V and 6 bases at J; junction bases unmatched: 2. The CDR3 nucleotides read TGCGCCAGCGCGGGACAGGGGGCTGAAGCTTTCTTT. Its translation: CASAGQGAEAFF.

This clone came up once. The genes are TRBV5-1 and TRBJ2-3, with D perhaps assigned TRBD1 or TRBD2 (5 bases each). This CDR3 spans 14 amino acids. V gave up 4 bases and J gave up 4 bases, with 13 bases separating them. Per the germline V gene, CDR1 is SGHRS and CDR2 is YFSETQ. CDR3 residues: CASSPSGPPDTQYF. The DNA for the CDR3 is TGCGCCAGCAGCCCCTCGGGGCCCCCAGATACGCAGTATTTT.

The genes are TRBV19 and TRBJ1-1, with a tentative D call TRBD1 (5 bases). The CDR3 totals 15 residues. Germline V gene data show CDR1 as LNHDA and CDR2 as SQIVND (reference sequence). Trimming took off 7 bases at V and 0 bases at J, with 15 bases between the two ends. The CDR3 DNA reads TGTGCCAGTACCGACGTTTCAGGGCTGAACACTGAAGCTTTCTTT. Amino acids: CASTDVSGLNTEAFF.

V is TRBV5-1 and J is TRBJ1-2; TRBD1 might be the D (6 bases). This CDR3 comprises 13 residues. From germline, CDR1 is SGHRS and CDR2 YFSETQ. The V end was cut by 0 bases, the J end by 6 bases, with 9 bases between. The CDR3 protein is CASSLVTGNGYTF. In DNA form, the CDR3 reads TGCGCCAGCAGCTTGGTAACAGGGAATGGCTACACCTTC. Filled out from reference TRBV5-1 and TRBJ1-2, the complete variable domain reads KAGVTQTPRYLIKTRGQQVTLSCSPISGHRSVSWYQQTPGQGLQFLFEYFSETQRNKGNFPGRFSGRQFSNSRSEMNVSTLELGDSALYLCASSLVTGNGYTFGSGTRLTVV.

The CDR3 nucleotides read TGCGCCAGCAGCTTATCGGTTGGGAAAGCTTTCTTT. Translated, it gives CASSLSVGKAFF. This chain joins TRBV5-1 and TRBJ1-1; the D is unclear. The CDR3 sequence is 12 residues long. V lost 2 bases and J 9 bases, leaving 11 bases between the germline ends. Germline values: CDR1 SGHRS, CDR2 YFSETQ.

The chain has TRBV2 and TRBJ1-1, with D unclear. From germline, CDR1 is SNHLY and CDR2 FYNNEI. The length of the CDR3 is 16 residues. Between the trimmed V and J ends, which lost 0 bases and 0 bases, there was a span of 11 bases. The CDR3 nucleotides are TGTGCCAGCAGTGAAGCGAGCGGACGGTTGAACACTGAAGCTTTCTTT. Its translation: CASSEASGRLNTEAFF. The full variable domain, completed using reference TRBV2 and TRBJ1-1, is EPEVTQTPSHQVTQMGQEVILRCVPISNHLYFYWYRQILGQKVEFLVSFYNNEISEKSEIFDDQFSVERPDGSNFTLKIRSTKLEDSAMYFCASSEASGRLNTEAFFGQGTRLTVV.

This chain joins TRBV7-9 and TRBJ2-6, with 7 bases that match TRBD1. This CDR3 contains 17 residues. From germline, CDR1 is SEHNR and CDR2 FQNEAQ (reference sequence). V lost 5 bases to trimming and J lost 2 bases; unmatched junction nucleotides: 9. This CDR3 reads CASSPLEGAAGANVLTF. The CDR3 DNA sequence: TGTGCCAGCAGCCCTCTCGAGGGGGCAGCTGGGGCCAACGTCCTGACTTTC.

CDR3 residues: CASSLRSDTDYGYTF. In nucleotides, the CDR3 is TGTGCCAGTAGTCTAAGGAGTGACACCGACTATGGCTACACCTTC. The rearrangement links TRBV19 to TRBJ1-2; D unclear. The CDR3 is 15 residues long. Germline-derived CDR1 and CDR2 are LNHDA and SQIVND (reference sequence). V shed 5 bases and J shed 3 bases, with 16 bases lying between them. Full variable domain (remainder filled in from reference TRBV19 and TRBJ1-2): DGGITQSPKYLFRKEGQNVTLSCEQNLNHDAMYWYRQDPGQGLRLIYYSQIVNDFQKGDIAEGYSVSREKKESFPLTVTSAQKNPTAFYLCASSLRSDTDYGYTFGSGTRLTVV.

This chain uses TRBV28 with TRBJ1-1, with 10 bases fitting TRBD1. The CDR3 totals 16 residues. The V gene end was trimmed by 3 bases and the J gene end by 1 base; junction bases not matched to a gene: 5. The germline V gene encodes CDR1 MDHEN and CDR2 SYDVKM. CDR3 DNA sequence: TGTGCCAGCAGTTTCTTGGGGACAGGGGAGAACACTGAAGCTTTCTTT. Its translation: CASSFLGTGENTEAFF.

V is TRBV29-1 and J is TRBJ1-2; no firm D call. Germline V CDR1 and CDR2: SQVTM, ANQGSEA. With 5 bases removed from V and 3 bases from J, the gap between germline ends came to 10 bases. CDR3 length: 12 residues. DNA of the CDR3: TGCAGCGTTCTTACTAGCGACTATGGCTACACCTTC. It encodes CSVLTSDYGYTF.

V is TRBV15 and J is TRBJ1-5; possibly TRBD1 for D (5 bases). V dropped 1 base and J dropped 5 bases, with 12 bases sitting between them. Germline loops: CDR1 LNHNV, CDR2 YYDKDF (reference sequence). The CDR3 covers 15 residues. The CDR3 loop is CATSRARQPDQPQHF. The CDR3 DNA is TGTGCCACCAGCAGAGCTCGACAGCCGGATCAGCCCCAGCATTTT. The complete variable domain, with remaining parts taken from reference TRBV15 and TRBJ1-5, reads DAMVIQNPRYQVTQFGKPVTLSCSQTLNHNVMYWYQQKSSQAPKLLFHYYDKDFNNEADTPDNFQSRRPNTSFCFLDIRSPGLGDTAMYLCATSRARQPDQPQHFGDGTRLSIL.

This clone is a singleton in its sample. J is TRBJ2-5 and V is TRBV7-6; D uncertain. Germline-derived CDR1 and CDR2 are SGHVS and FNYEAQ. This CDR3 comprises 15 residues. Trimming removed 5 bases at V and 4 bases at J, with 17 bases between. In DNA, the CDR3 is TGTGCCAGCAGCGGAGAGGTGAAGGAACGAGAGACCCAGTACTTC. Its protein is CASSGEVKERETQYF.

The rearrangement links TRBV30 to TRBJ1-5; D unresolved. The CDR3 totals 14 residues. Per the germline V gene, CDR1 is GTSNPN and CDR2 is SVGIG (reference sequence). Trimming took 0 bases from V and 3 from J, leaving 9 bases between them. The CDR3 coding sequence is TGTGCCTGGAGTGTAGACCGATACAATCAGCCCCAGCATTTT. Translation gives CAWSVDRYNQPQHF.

This chain connects TRBV13 to TRBJ2-5; D is undetermined. V lost 4 bases to trimming and J lost 3 bases, with 6 bases between them. CDR1 and CDR2 from the germline V gene are PRHDT and FYEKMQ (reference sequence). CDR3 length equals 12 residues. CDR3: CASSSQKETQYF. The CDR3, as DNA: TGTGCCAGCAGCTCACAAAAAGAGACCCAGTACTTC.

The gene calls are TRBV19 and TRBJ2-2; possible D gene TRBD2, 5 bases. With 5 bases removed from V and 6 bases from J, the gap between germline ends came to 10 bases. Per the germline V gene, CDR1 is LNHDA and CDR2 is SQIVND (reference sequence). The CDR3 loop spans 13 amino acids. The CDR3 spells CASSPSGPGELFF. As DNA, the CDR3 is TGTGCCAGTAGTCCGAGCGGTCCCGGGGAGCTGTTTTTT.

The chain couples TRBV11-2 to TRBJ1-5; D call uncertain. Germline V lookup: CDR1 SGHAT, CDR2 FQNNGV. Trimming shortened V by 1 base and J by 0 bases, and 7 bases separated the two germline ends. The CDR3 is 15 residues long. The CDR3 DNA reads TGTGCCAGCAGCTTAGGAACTAATAGCAATCAGCCCCAGCATTTT. This gives the protein CASSLGTNSNQPQHF.

The chain recombines TRBV6-5 with TRBJ2-7; D gene unclear. The CDR3 has 13 amino acids. V dropped 2 bases and J dropped 3 bases, with 8 bases sitting between them. Germline values: CDR1 MNHEY, CDR2 SVGAGI. CDR3 region: CASSYKIVYEQYF. CDR3 nucleotides: TGTGCCAGCAGTTACAAGATCGTCTACGAGCAGTACTTC.

The J gene is TRBJ1-2, the V gene TRBV29-1; a weak D match, TRBD1 (5 bases). The CDR3 has 12 residues. CDR1 and CDR2 (germline): SQVTM, ANQGSEA. Trimming removed 7 bases at V and 6 bases at J, with 15 bases between. CDR3 in amino acids: CSAFGDLDGYTF. The CDR3 DNA sequence: TGCAGCGCCTTTGGGGACTTGGATGGCTACACCTTC.

The rearrangement uses TRBV4-2 and TRBJ2-5; D uncertain. Trimming left V 2 bases short and J 0 bases short, with 10 bases between. This CDR3 comprises 15 residues. Germline V lookup: CDR1 LGHNA, CDR2 YNFKEQ. CDR3 loop: CASSQIEQYQETQYF. CDR3 nucleotide sequence: TGTGCCAGCAGCCAAATTGAGCAGTACCAAGAGACCCAGTACTTC.

The table lists this clone with a count of one. The CDR3 spells CSVDGGTGGIKKLFF. Written as DNA, the CDR3 is TGCAGCGTTGATGGGGGGACAGGGGGAATTAAAAAACTGTTTTTT. The chain is built from TRBV29-1 and TRBJ1-4; TRBD1 agrees at 11 bases. The ends lost 3 bases at V and 9 bases at J; junction bases unmatched: 9. The V gene's germline CDR1 is SQVTM and CDR2 ANQGSEA. The CDR3 consists of 15 residues.

This clone was observed a single time. The chain has TRBV10-2 and TRBJ1-1; D call uncertain. The V end was cut by 0 bases, the J end by 1 base, with 3 bases between. This CDR3 contains 13 residues. In germline, CDR1 is WSHSY, CDR2 SAAADI. CDR3 sequence (DNA): TGCGCCAGCAGTGAGTCTTGGAACACTGAAGCTTTCTTT. This codes for CASSESWNTEAFF.

V gene TRBV11-2 combines with J gene TRBJ2-7; D is unresolved. Trimming cost V 5 bases and J 2 bases, with 16 bases left between them. CDR3 length: 15 residues. Germline V CDR1 and CDR2: SGHAT, FQNNGV. CDR3 sequence: CASSLKTPGTYEQYF. The DNA of the CDR3 is TGTGCCAGCAGCCTCAAGACCCCGGGTACCTACGAGCAGTACTTC.

The chain employs TRBV5-6 and TRBJ2-1, with D hard to call. The CDR3 runs 14 residues. CDR1 and CDR2 (germline): SGHDT, YYEEEE. V gave up 2 bases and J gave up 4 bases, with 10 bases separating them. The CDR3 DNA sequence: TGTGCCAGCAGCTTTACCCAGGCTTACAATGAGCAGTTCTTC. Translation gives CASSFTQAYNEQFF.

This clone was recorded only once. The chain links TRBV6-5 to TRBJ2-7, with a tentative D call TRBD1 (6 bases). Trimming took 6 bases from V and 1 from J, leaving 16 bases between them. Germline CDR1 MNHEY, CDR2 SVGAGI. This CDR3 has 15 residues. DNA of the CDR3: TGTGCCAGCAGCCAACTGGGGACACCATCCTACGAGCAGTACTTC. Protein: CASSQLGTPSYEQYF.

The chain joins TRBV5-6 to TRBJ2-2, with a possible D match to TRBD2 (7 bases). The germline V gene has CDR1 SGHDT and CDR2 YYEEEE. The CDR3 contains 16 residues. The ends were cut back, 3 bases at V and 5 bases at J, with 17 bases in the middle. Here the CDR3 DNA reads TGTGCCAGCAGCTCCCTGGCCGGGGGGCCGACCGGGGAGCTGTTTTTT. Translating it yields CASSSLAGGPTGELFF.

V is TRBV6-6 and J is TRBJ1-2; no clear D gene. The CDR3 consists of 13 residues. Germline CDR1 and CDR2: MNHNY and SVGAGI (reference sequence). Trimming left V 0 bases short and J 8 bases short, with 10 bases between. The CDR3 sequence: CASSYSLRSGYTF. CDR3 DNA: TGTGCCAGCAGTTACTCGTTGCGATCGGGCTACACCTTC.